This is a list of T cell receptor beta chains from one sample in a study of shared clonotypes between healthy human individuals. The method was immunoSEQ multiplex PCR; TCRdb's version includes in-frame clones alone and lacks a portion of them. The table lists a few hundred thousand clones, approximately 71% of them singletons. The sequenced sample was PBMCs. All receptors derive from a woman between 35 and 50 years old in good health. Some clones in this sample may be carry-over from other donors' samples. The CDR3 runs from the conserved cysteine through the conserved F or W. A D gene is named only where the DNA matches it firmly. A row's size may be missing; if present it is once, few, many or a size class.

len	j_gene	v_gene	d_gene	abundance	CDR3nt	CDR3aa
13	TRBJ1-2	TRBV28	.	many	TGTGCCAGCAGTTTATCGGACAGCTATGGCTACACCTTC	CASSLSDSYGYTF
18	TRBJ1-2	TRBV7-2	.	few	TGTGCCAGCAGCTTAGACCCACCGTGGCACCGCCTATACTATGGCTACACCTTC	CASSLDPPWHRLYYGYTF
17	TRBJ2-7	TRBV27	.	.	TGTGCCAGCAGCCGCTATGGGGGGGCGGGTGCCTCCTACGAGCAGTACTTC	CASSRYGGAGASYEQYF
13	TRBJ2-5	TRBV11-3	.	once	TGTGCCAGCAGCTCAAGAAATGAAGAGACCCAGTACTTC	CASSSRNEETQYF
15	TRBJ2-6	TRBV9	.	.	TGTGCCAGCAGCGACTCAGACTCTGGGGCCAACGTCCTGACTTTC	CASSDSDSGANVLTF
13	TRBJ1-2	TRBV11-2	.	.	TGTGCCAGCAGCTTAGTCGGAACGGGTGGCTACACCTTC	CASSLVGTGGYTF
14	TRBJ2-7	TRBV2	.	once	TGTGCCAGCAGTGACCCCGGGAGAGTGCGGGAGCAGTACTTC	CASSDPGRVREQYF
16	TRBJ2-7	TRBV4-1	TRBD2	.	TGCGCCAGCAGCCAAGATGTGGCTAGCGGGAGGTACGAGCAGTACTTC	CASSQDVASGRYEQYF
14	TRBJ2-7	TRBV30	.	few	TGTGCCTGGGGCCATCGGTGGTCCCCGGGGGAGCAGTACTTC	CAWGHRWSPGEQYF
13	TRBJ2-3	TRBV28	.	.	TGTGCCAGCAGTCCCCCGATCACAGATACGCAGTATTTT	CASSPPITDTQYF
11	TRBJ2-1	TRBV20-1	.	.	TGCAGTGCTCGCGCCCTCAATGAGCAGTTCTTC	CSARALNEQFF
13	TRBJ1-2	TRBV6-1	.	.	TGTGCCAGCAGCGCTGACAGGTTCTATGGCTACACCTTC	CASSADRFYGYTF
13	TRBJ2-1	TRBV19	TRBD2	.	TGTGCCAGTAGTATACTTCGGGGAGGGGAGCAGTTCTTC	CASSILRGGEQFF
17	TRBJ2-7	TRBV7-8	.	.	TGTGCCAGCAGCCCGAAGGTGGGGAGGTCGGGAACCTACGAGCAGTACTTC	CASSPKVGRSGTYEQYF
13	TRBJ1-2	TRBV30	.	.	TGTGCCTGTGCAGGGAGGGCTAACTATGGCTACACCTTC	CACAGRANYGYTF
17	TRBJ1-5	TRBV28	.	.	TGTGCCAGCAGTTTCCCCCTAGGATTCACTACTAATCAGCCCCAGCATTTT	CASSFPLGFTTNQPQHF
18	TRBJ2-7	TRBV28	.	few	TGTGCCAGCAGTTTCCCCCTCAGGACAGACCTTAGCTCCTACGAGCAGTACTTC	CASSFPLRTDLSSYEQYF
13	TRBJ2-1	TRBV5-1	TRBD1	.	TGCGCCAGCAGCTTACAGGGGCACAATGAGCAGTTCTTC	CASSLQGHNEQFF